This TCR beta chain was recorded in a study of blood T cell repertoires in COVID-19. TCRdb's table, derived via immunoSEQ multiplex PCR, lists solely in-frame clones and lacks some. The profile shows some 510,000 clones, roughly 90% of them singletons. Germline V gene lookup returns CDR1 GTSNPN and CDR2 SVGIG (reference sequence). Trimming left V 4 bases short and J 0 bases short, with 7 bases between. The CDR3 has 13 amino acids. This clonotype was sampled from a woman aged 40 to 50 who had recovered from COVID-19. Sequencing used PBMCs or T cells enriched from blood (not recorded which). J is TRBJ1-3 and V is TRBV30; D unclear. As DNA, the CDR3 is TGTGCCTGGATTAAATCCTCTGGAAACACCATATATTTT. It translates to CAWIKSSGNTIYF.